The present entry profiles one T cell receptor beta chain with its context. Some clones are missing from TCRdb's copy, which holds only in-frame ones; the method was immunoSEQ multiplex PCR. The repertoire holds approximately 15,000 clones, with 65% to 75% as singletons. The entry originates in a study of sequential checkpoint blockade in melanoma. In the study overall: Arm A got nivolumab then ipilimumab; arm B the reverse, 1:1. Each arm's sequence ended with maintenance nivolumab.

Treatment specified: randomized to nivolumab then ipilimumab (arm A) or the reverse (arm B). DNA-damaging chemotherapy had not been given to any patient beforehand. From thawed PBMCs, live CD3+CD8+ cells negative for CD19 and CD56 were sorted. This receptor was taken from a human donor with melanoma. The sequencing here drew on CD8+ T cells sorted from blood (inferred from file names), taken from a patient given nivolumab and ipilimumab in sequence.

The CDR3 region has the DNA TGCGCCAGCAGCCAAGCTGACAGGTCGATTTATGGCTACACCTTC. Amino acids: CASSQADRSIYGYTF. The gene calls are TRBV4-3 and TRBJ1-2, with D possibly TRBD1 on 6 matching bases. This CDR3 region has 15 residues. Germline values: CDR1 LGHNA, CDR2 YSLEER. V was clipped by 1 base and J by 5 bases, with 14 bases between them.